Each of the 25 T cell receptor beta chains below was sequenced from the same sample in a study of T cells after yellow fever vaccination (dated by TCRdb to 2018 to 2020). In light of the paper, this sample's treatment or condition label describes: live attenuated yellow fever vaccine strain. The library was built by means of 5' RACE. The sequencer listed for this sample is Illumina NovaSeq 6000. TCRdb cleaned the public reads at Q25 with fastp, built clones with MiXCR and kept in-frame beta chains. Identical CDR3 protein sequences are pooled into one entry, listed with their most common genes and DNA. The sample table records about 330,000 distinct CDR3 sequences; roughly 4.3% of these occur just once. The top ten clones comprise around 23% of the sample. The sample in question was PBMCs, obtained 5 days after the yellow fever booster vaccination. The source of these receptors is a man between 18 and 35 years old who received the YFV17D yellow fever vaccine.

This clonotype has only a few counts. The DNA for the CDR3 is TGTGCCAGCTGTCCAGGGAATCGGCTTCAGCCCCAGCATTTT. It encodes CASCPGNRLQPQHF. The V call is TRBV2, the J call TRBJ1-5, with D possibly matching TRBD1 (5 bases). Trimming cost V 8 bases and J 6 bases, with 17 bases left between them. In germline, CDR1 is SNHLY, CDR2 FYNNEI. The CDR3 runs 14 residues.

J is TRBJ2-3 and V is TRBV20-1; TRBD1 might be the D (8 bases). Germline loops: CDR1 DFQATT, CDR2 SNEGSKA (reference sequence). There are 14 residues in the CDR3. Trimming shortened V by 5 bases and J by 5 bases, and 17 bases separated the two germline ends. CDR3 in amino acids: CSAPYRGGIDTQYF. CDR3 nucleotides: TGCAGTGCTCCATACAGGGGGGGAATAGATACGCAGTATTTT.

In this sample, this clonotype turned up a few times. This chain joins TRBV2 and TRBJ2-1; D gene uncertain. This CDR3 is 15 amino acids long. The germline gives CDR1 SNHLY, CDR2 FYNNEI. V dropped 1 base and J dropped 2 bases, with 9 bases sitting between them. For the CDR3, the DNA is TGTGCCAGCAGTGAAGTGAGCCGGACCTACAATGAGCAGTTCTTC. It encodes CASSEVSRTYNEQFF. The full variable domain, its missing parts supplied by reference TRBV2 and TRBJ2-1, is EPEVTQTPSHQVTQMGQEVILRCVPISNHLYFYWYRQILGQKVEFLVSFYNNEISEKSEIFDDQFSVERPDGSNFTLKIRSTKLEDSAMYFCASSEVSRTYNEQFFGPGTRLTVL.

The chain employs TRBV4-1 and TRBJ2-7, with TRBD1 as a possible D gene (6 bases). From germline, CDR1 is MGHRA and CDR2 YSYEKL. This CDR3 is 16 amino acids long. The V gene lost 3 bases and the J gene lost 2 bases, with 17 bases spanning the gap. The CDR3 nucleotides are TGCGCCAGCAGCCAGGAGCAGGGGAGAGGGGCCTACGAGCAGTACTTC. Translating it yields CASSQEQGRGAYEQYF.

The sample holds many counts of this clonotype. V is TRBV15 and J is TRBJ2-2, with D possibly TRBD2 on 6 matching bases. The CDR3 totals 15 residues. CDR1 is LNHNV, CDR2 YYDKDF, per germline (reference sequence). Trimming left V 3 bases short and J 3 bases short, with 11 bases between. CDR3 protein: CATSSGTGDTGELFF. CDR3 coding DNA: TGTGCCACCAGCAGTGGGACGGGGGACACCGGGGAGCTGTTTTTT.

CDR3 in DNA: TGTGCCAGGGAAAGGGAAAAACTGTTTTTT. Protein sequence: CAREREKLFF. This chain uses TRBV2 with TRBJ1-4; D gene uncertain. From germline, CDR1 is SNHLY and CDR2 FYNNEI. Deletions cut 9 bases from V and 8 bases from J, with 7 bases between. This CDR3 is 10 amino acids long.

This clonotype was counted many times. The rearrangement links TRBV7-9 to TRBJ2-3; 8 positions agree with TRBD2. Germline values: CDR1 SEHNR, CDR2 FQNEAQ (reference sequence). J lost 2 bases, V lost 5 bases, and 9 bases had no gene match. The CDR3 has 16 amino acids. CDR3: CASSLLVTSATDTQYF. CDR3 nucleotide sequence: TGTGCCAGCAGCCTATTGGTGACTAGCGCCACAGATACGCAGTATTTT. Supplemented by reference TRBV7-9 and TRBJ2-3, the full variable domain reads DTGVSQNPRHKITKRGQNVTFRCDPISEHNRLYWYRQTLGQGPEFLTYFQNEAQLEKSRLLSDRFSAERPKGSFSTLEIQRTEQGDSAMYLCASSLLVTSATDTQYFGPGTRLTVL.

The chain employs TRBV15 and TRBJ1-2; D uncertain. The CDR3 runs 11 residues. Germline CDR1 LNHNV, CDR2 YYDKDF (reference sequence). V was shortened by 0 bases and J by 9 bases, with 5 bases between the two germline ends. CDR3 sequence (DNA): TGTGCCACCAGCAGAGATGGAAGCTACACCTTC. This sequence encodes CATSRDGSYTF.

This clonotype occurred a few times. J is TRBJ2-1 and V is TRBV24-1, with 7 bases that match TRBD1. The CDR3 has 13 residues. CDR1 is KGHDR and CDR2 is SFDVKD in the germline V gene. Trimming at V came to 7 bases and at J to 8 bases, leaving 7 bases not matched to a gene. CDR3 sequence: CATRGQLSDEQFF. CDR3 in DNA: TGTGCCACCAGGGGACAGCTTTCCGATGAGCAGTTCTTC.

CDR3: CASSWGRGQNTEAFF. DNA for the CDR3: TGTGCCAGCAGCTGGGGTAGAGGTCAGAACACTGAAGCTTTCTTT. J is TRBJ1-1 and V is TRBV13; D gene uncertain. Germline CDR1 and CDR2: PRHDT and FYEKMQ (reference sequence). V was shortened by 4 bases and J by 1 base, with 13 bases between the two germline ends. The CDR3 consists of 15 residues.

This clonotype was counted a few times. The rearrangement uses TRBV7-3 and TRBJ2-3; 9 bases line up with TRBD2. The V gene's germline CDR1 is SGHTA and CDR2 FQGTGA. V lost 5 bases to trimming and J lost 0 bases; unmatched junction nucleotides: 9. The CDR3 totals 17 residues. The CDR3 loop reads CASSHRGGAGSTDTQYF. CDR3 sequence (DNA): TGTGCCAGCAGCCACCGCGGGGGGGCGGGTAGCACAGATACGCAGTATTTT. Full variable domain (outside the CDR3, taken from reference TRBV7-3 and TRBJ2-3): GAGVSQTPSNKVTEKGKYVELRCDPISGHTALYWYRQSLGQGPEFLIYFQGTGAADDSGLPNDRFFAVRPEGSVSTLKIQRTERGDSAVYLCASSHRGGAGSTDTQYFGPGTRLTVL.

This clonotype was found a few times. This chain links TRBV20-1 with TRBJ2-7; TRBD1 agrees at 9 bases. The V and J ends lost 1 base and 3 bases, in that order; junction bases with no gene match: 1. Germline assignment: CDR1 DFQATT and CDR2 SNEGSKA (reference sequence). The CDR3 runs 13 residues. The CDR3 is CSARGDRDYEQYV. Here the CDR3 DNA reads TGCAGTGCTAGAGGGGACAGGGACTACGAGCAGTACGTC.

This chain joins TRBV6-5 and TRBJ1-5; no definite D call. Trimming removed 0 bases from V and 1 base from J, with 7 bases in between. The CDR3 is 15 residues long. From germline, CDR1 is MNHEY and CDR2 SVGAGI. DNA of the CDR3: TGTGCCAGCAGTTACTCAGGTTCCAGCAATCAGCCCCAGCATTTT. Translation gives CASSYSGSSNQPQHF.

This clonotype was counted at least ten times. This chain links TRBV7-2 with TRBJ2-1; possible D gene TRBD2, 5 bases. This CDR3 region has 13 residues. V was shortened by 4 bases and J by 6 bases, with 10 bases between the two germline ends. CDR1 and CDR2 from the germline V gene are SGHTA and FQGNSA. The CDR3 here is CASSSLRGNEQFF. In nucleotides, the CDR3 is TGTGCCAGCAGCTCCCTCCGGGGCAATGAGCAGTTCTTC.

In its sample, this clonotype was seen a few times. J is TRBJ2-2 and V is TRBV18; 10 bases match TRBD1. Germline CDR1 is KGHSH and CDR2 is LQKENI. After removal of 4 bases from V and 5 bases from J, the junction contained 4 bases not matched to a gene. This CDR3 is built from 15 residues. The CDR3 DNA reads as TGTGCCAGCTCACGACAGGGGGCGCATACCGGGGAGCTGTTTTTT. This encodes CASSRQGAHTGELFF. The full variable domain, rest sourced from reference TRBV18 and TRBJ2-2, is NAGVMQNPRHLVRRRGQEARLRCSPMKGHSHVYWYRQLPEEGLKFMVYLQKENIIDESGMPKERFSAEFPKEGPSILRIQQVVRGDSAAYFCASSRQGAHTGELFFGEGSRLTVL.

This clonotype was observed at least ten times. This sequence joins TRBV20-1 and TRBJ1-1, with D unclear. The V and J ends lost 6 bases and 4 bases respectively, with 15 bases between them. The CDR3 has 13 amino acids. The germline CDR1 and CDR2 sequences are DFQATT and SNEGSKA (reference sequence). The CDR3 bases are TGCAGTGCCCCCGACCGTAAGGTCACTGAAGCTTTCTTT. Its protein product is CSAPDRKVTEAFF.

V is TRBV5-6 and J is TRBJ2-1; D gene ambiguous. This CDR3 spans 15 amino acids. Germline V lookup: CDR1 SGHDT, CDR2 YYEEEE. Trimming removed 0 bases at V and 7 bases at J, with 14 bases between. CDR3 sequence: CASSLGSVYLNEQFF. The CDR3 DNA reads as TGTGCCAGCAGCTTGGGATCAGTTTATCTGAATGAGCAGTTCTTC.

A few counts support this clonotype. This chain joins TRBV6-5 and TRBJ2-2; possible D gene TRBD1, 7 bases. There are 17 residues in the CDR3. The V gene's germline CDR1 is MNHEY and CDR2 SVGAGI. V lost 4 bases to trimming and J lost 1 base, with 16 bases between them. Here the CDR3 DNA reads TGTGCCAGCAGTTTCAGGGGGGCGTCCAGGAACACCGGGGAGCTGTTTTTT. Its translation: CASSFRGASRNTGELFF.

The gene calls are TRBV29-1 and TRBJ2-6; D gene uncertain. This CDR3 contains 13 residues. Germline V gene sequence: CDR1 SQVTM, CDR2 ANQGSEA. Here the CDR3 DNA reads TGCAGTTCATGGGACTCTGGGGCCAACGTCCTGACTTTC. This sequence encodes CSSWDSGANVLTF.

The chain is built from TRBV10-3 and TRBJ1-3; possibly TRBD1 for D (5 bases). CDR1 is ENHRY and CDR2 is SYGVKD in the germline V gene. This CDR3 spans 15 amino acids. V was shortened by 5 bases and J by 4 bases, with 15 bases between the two germline ends. In DNA, the CDR3 is TGTGCCATCAGTAGCAGGGCCCTGGCCGGAAACACCATATATTTT. The encoded protein is CAISSRALAGNTIYF.

This clonotype has ten or more counts. V is TRBV20-1 and J is TRBJ2-1, with a tentative D call TRBD2 (6 bases). The CDR3 consists of 15 residues. V was pared by 3 bases and J by 3 bases, with 15 bases between. Germline CDR1 DFQATT, CDR2 SNEGSKA (reference sequence). DNA for the CDR3: TGCAGTGCTAGCCCGCGGGACGGGGTCTACAATGAGCAGTTCTTC. Its protein product is CSASPRDGVYNEQFF.

This sequence joins TRBV7-9 and TRBJ2-7; D gene uncertain. This CDR3 is built from 12 residues. Germline CDR1 is SEHNR and CDR2 is FQNEAQ (reference sequence). V lost 5 bases to trimming and J lost 7 bases, with 12 bases between them. Here the CDR3 reads CASSPSLGEQYF. CDR3 DNA: TGTGCCAGCAGCCCGTCTCTAGGTGAGCAGTACTTC.

This clonotype was seen at least ten times. The V gene is TRBV6-6, the J gene TRBJ2-2; D remains unclear. V shed 3 bases and J shed 5 bases, with 7 bases lying between them. The V gene's germline CDR1 is MNHNY and CDR2 SVGAGI (reference sequence). The CDR3 is made up of 13 amino acids. This CDR3 is CASSYIWTGELFF. The CDR3 region has the DNA TGTGCCAGCAGTTATATCTGGACCGGGGAGCTGTTTTTT.

This clonotype was seen ten or more times. V usage is TRBV3-1 and J usage is TRBJ2-7; D gene uncertain. The CDR3 sequence is 14 residues long. V was trimmed by 4 bases and J by 0 bases, leaving 10 bases between them. From germline, CDR1 is LGHDT and CDR2 YNNKEL (reference sequence). CDR3 in DNA: TGTGCCAGCAGCCCTTCCTATAGCTCCTACGAGCAGTACTTC. The encoded protein is CASSPSYSSYEQYF.

The sample holds a few counts of this clonotype. This chain joins TRBV5-1 and TRBJ1-5, with D possibly TRBD1 on 5 matching bases. The V and J ends lost 4 bases and 3 bases respectively, with 14 bases between them. Per germline, CDR1 SGHRS and CDR2 YFSETQ. The length of the CDR3 is 15 residues. CDR3: CASSPGWDLNQPQHF. Written as DNA, the CDR3 is TGCGCCAGCAGCCCCGGATGGGACCTCAATCAGCCCCAGCATTTT. Full variable domain (outside the CDR3, taken from reference TRBV5-1 and TRBJ1-5): KAGVTQTPRYLIKTRGQQVTLSCSPISGHRSVSWYQQTPGQGLQFLFEYFSETQRNKGNFPGRFSGRQFSNSRSEMNVSTLELGDSALYLCASSPGWDLNQPQHFGDGTRLSIL.